This TCR beta chain is drawn from a study of OX40 agonist ivuxolimab in advanced cancers. Measured with immunoSEQ multiplex PCR; TCRdb has only the in-frame clones, and not every one. The data show over 80,000 clones, around four fifths seen once. The CDR3 contains 15 residues. V dropped 6 bases and J dropped 2 bases, with 13 bases sitting between them. CDR1 SNHLY and CDR2 FYNNEI come from the germline V gene. The receptor comes from an adult with an advanced solid tumor such as melanoma, head and neck, liver or kidney cancer. The source was CD4+ or CD8+ T cells sorted from blood, collected in a trial of the OX40 agonist ivuxolimab. The V call is TRBV2, the J call TRBJ2-2; no clear D. The CDR3, as DNA: TGTGCCAGCAGATTATCCCCCCTCAACACCGGGGAGCTGTTTTTT. It specifies CASRLSPLNTGELFF.